A selection of T cell receptor beta chains follows, all from one sample in a study of T cells in Graves' hyperthyroidism and ophthalmopathy. TCRdb reanalysed the multiplex PCR reads using MiXCR and keeps one entry per CDR3 protein. The sample contains more than 250,000 distinct CDR3 sequences, 13% to 15% of which appear only once. Sequenced material: blood. The receptors stem from a woman between 50 and 59 years old with Graves' hyperthyroidism that later progressed to Graves' ophthalmopathy. Both conserved end residues are part of each CDR3. Fields, in order: V gene, J gene, D gene, clone size, CDR3 protein, CDR3 DNA. The D gene is left open where the match is weak. A row's size may be missing; if present it is once, few, many or a size class.

TRBV4-1	TRBJ2-2	NA	few	CASSQGSPSGLETGELFF	TGCGCCAGCAGCCAAGGGAGCCCGTCGGGGTTAGAAACCGGGGAGCTGTTTTTT
TRBV11-2	TRBJ2-7	TRBD1	NA	CASSRDRAGWQYF	TGTGCCAGCAGCCGGGACAGGGCCGGGTGGCAGTACTTC
TRBV6-1	TRBJ2-7	NA	few	CASTGHTLGRGYEQYF	TGTGCCAGCACCGGCCATACGCTCGGTCGGGGGTACGAGCAGTACTTC
TRBV6-6	TRBJ2-6	NA	many	CASSYSIMAGANVLTF	TGTGCCAGCAGTTACTCGATTATGGCTGGGGCCAACGTCCTGACTTTC
TRBV7-2	TRBJ1-6	TRBD1	few	CASSPYRGIVHF	TGTGCCAGCAGCCCATACAGGGGTATTGTCCACTTT
TRBV20-1	TRBJ2-7	TRBD2	many	CSARETTSGSSLTYEQYF	TGCAGTGCTAGAGAGACGACTAGCGGGAGCTCCCTTACCTACGAGCAGTACTTC
TRBV27	TRBJ2-5	NA	many	CASSSMEVSLSEGTQYF	TGTGCCAGCAGTTCCATGGAGGTTAGCTTATCTGAGGGGACCCAGTACTTC
TRBV27	TRBJ2-1	NA	few	CASSLRGTVYNEQFF	TGTGCCAGCAGTTTAAGGGGGACTGTCTACAATGAGCAGTTCTTC
TRBV29-1	TRBJ1-2	NA	many	CSVEDKSTGTNYGYTF	TGCAGCGTTGAAGATAAATCTACAGGGACAAACTATGGCTACACCTTC
TRBV6-1	TRBJ2-5	NA	many	CASSSAGGRTKTQYF	TGTGCCAGCAGTTCCGCAGGGGGGAGGACGAAGACCCAGTACTTC
TRBV5-1	TRBJ2-1	NA	many	CASSPNSNEQFF	TGCGCCAGCAGCCCGAATTCCAATGAGCAGTTCTTC
TRBV2	TRBJ2-1	NA	many	CASTGRAYNEQFF	TGTGCCAGCACGGGCAGGGCCTACAATGAGCAGTTCTTC
TRBV11-1	TRBJ2-1	NA	many	CASTRDVSPRYNEQFF	TGTGCCAGCACGCGGGACGTATCCCCCCGCTACAATGAGCAGTTCTTC
TRBV5-6	TRBJ2-1	NA	many	CASSSTNEQFF	TGTGCCAGCAGCTCCACCAATGAGCAGTTCTTC
TRBV27	TRBJ2-7	NA	many	CASSLTGLHEQYF	TGTGCCAGCAGTTTAACGGGACTCCACGAGCAGTACTTC
TRBV7-9	TRBJ1-6	NA	few	CASSSGTLGSPLHF	TGTGCCAGCAGCTCCGGGACCTTGGGTTCACCCCTCCACTTT
TRBV5-1	TRBJ2-1	TRBD2	NA	CASSLGTRGYNEQFF	TGCGCCAGCAGCTTGGGGACTAGAGGTTACAATGAGCAGTTCTTC
TRBV20-1	TRBJ2-7	TRBD2	many	CSARSGGLATHEQYF	TGCAGTGCTAGATCGGGGGGACTAGCAACCCACGAGCAGTACTTC
TRBV20-1	TRBJ2-7	NA	many	CSASVGLPPGEQYF	TGCAGTGCTAGTGTGGGCCTACCGCCGGGCGAGCAGTACTTC
TRBV12-5	TRBJ1-1	NA	many	CASGIDIGGTEAFF	TGTGCTAGTGGTATAGACATCGGGGGCACTGAAGCTTTCTTT
TRBV11-1	TRBJ1-2	NA	many	CASSLAPFEDGAGSYGYTF	TGTGCCAGCAGCTTAGCTCCGTTCGAAGACGGGGCAGGCAGCTATGGCTACACCTTC
TRBV20-1	TRBJ2-1	NA	many	CSASWLLGGSPAGEQFF	TGCAGTGCTAGTTGGCTCTTAGGGGGGTCCCCTGCGGGTGAGCAGTTCTTC
TRBV6-1	TRBJ1-2	TRBD1	many	CASSPWTGGLGYTF	TGTGCCAGCAGTCCTTGGACAGGGGGCCTTGGCTACACCTTC
TRBV12-3/TRBV12-4	TRBJ1-5	TRBD1	many	CASTQTGSQPQHF	TGTGCCAGCACCCAGACAGGGAGTCAGCCCCAGCATTTT
TRBV3-1	TRBJ2-3	TRBD2	NA	CASSRKTSGSSDTQYF	TGTGCCAGCAGCCGCAAAACTAGCGGGAGCTCAGATACGCAGTATTTT
TRBV20-1	TRBJ1-1	TRBD1	many	CSAGQGGGGTEAFF	TGCAGTGCAGGACAGGGAGGAGGGGGCACTGAAGCTTTCTTT
TRBV29-1	TRBJ2-7	NA	NA	CSVVFCVKKNSYEQYF	TGCAGCGTTGTTTTCTGCGTGAAAAAGAACTCCTACGAGCAGTACTTC
TRBV12-3/TRBV12-4	TRBJ2-7	NA	few	CASSWQSGEQYF	TGTGCCAGCAGTTGGCAGTCGGGTGAGCAGTACTTC
TRBV10-3	TRBJ2-7	NA	many	CAISESTASESYEQYF	TGTGCCATCAGTGAGTCGACTGCTAGCGAGTCCTACGAGCAGTACTTC
TRBV28	TRBJ1-4	TRBD1	many	CASSHRDSNEKLFF	TGTGCCAGCAGTCACCGGGACAGCAATGAAAAACTGTTTTTT
TRBV28	TRBJ1-1	NA	few	CASWVDTEAFF	TGTGCCAGCTGGGTCGACACTGAAGCTTTCTTT
TRBV20-1	TRBJ1-2	NA	NA	CSARDPTQGNYGYTF	TGCAGTGCTAGAGACCCAACGCAGGGGAACTATGGCTACACCTTC
TRBV12-3/TRBV12-4	TRBJ2-3	TRBD1	many	CASTQQGALRTDTQYF	TGTGCCAGCACCCAACAGGGGGCCCTCCGCACAGATACGCAGTATTTT
TRBV5-1	TRBJ2-3	NA	NA	CAGSLALDSSHTQYF	TGCGCCGGCAGCTTGGCCTTGGACAGTAGCCATACGCAGTATTTT
TRBV25-1	TRBJ2-5	TRBD2	few	CASSDGGGTSGRYQETQYF	TGTGCCAGCAGTGACGGGGGGGGTACTAGCGGGAGATATCAAGAGACCCAGTACTTC
TRBV5-1	TRBJ1-2	NA	NA	CASSLGGTESYGYTF	TGCGCCAGCAGCTTGGGGGGCACAGAAAGCTATGGCTACACCTTC
TRBV7-9	TRBJ2-2	TRBD1	NA	CASRPATGDTGELFF	TGTGCCAGCAGACCAGCAACAGGGGACACCGGGGAGCTGTTTTTT
TRBV5-6	TRBJ1-1	NA	many	CASSWVPNLNTEAFF	TGTGCCAGCAGCTGGGTACCGAACTTGAACACTGAAGCTTTCTTT
TRBV2	TRBJ2-7	NA	many	CASRPKRSDRYEQYF	TGTGCCAGCAGGCCAAAAAGATCGGACAGATACGAGCAGTACTTC
TRBV6-1	TRBJ1-2	NA	few	CASRERQPTNYGYTF	TGTGCCAGCAGGGAAAGACAGCCCACTAACTATGGCTACACCTTC
TRBV12-3/TRBV12-4	TRBJ2-5	TRBD1	many	CASSRQGEFQETQYF	TGTGCCAGCAGTCGCCAGGGGGAGTTCCAAGAGACCCAGTACTTC
TRBV24-1	TRBJ1-2	NA	many	CATSADRFYGYTF	TGTGCCACCAGTGCAGACAGGTTCTATGGCTACACCTTC
TRBV7-9	TRBJ2-7	NA	many	CASTRDTNYEQYF	TGTGCCAGCACCCGGGACACCAACTACGAGCAGTACTTC
TRBV15	TRBJ2-1	NA	few	CATSREGSLGNEQFF	TGTGCCACCAGCAGAGAGGGGAGTTTGGGCAATGAGCAGTTCTTC
TRBV18	TRBJ2-3	NA	many	CASSPSAFSAGDTQYF	TGTGCCAGCTCACCTTCGGCCTTCAGTGCCGGAGATACGCAGTATTTT
TRBV9	TRBJ2-7	NA	few	CASSPGPPPYEQYF	TGTGCCAGCAGCCCGGGACCGCCGCCCTACGAGCAGTACTTC
TRBV18	TRBJ1-3	NA	many	CASSPVGASGNTIYF	TGTGCCAGCTCACCCGTTGGAGCCTCTGGAAACACCATATATTTT
TRBV28	TRBJ1-2	TRBD1	NA	CASSLYLGDRENYGYTF	TGTGCCAGCAGTTTATATTTGGGGGACAGGGAAAACTATGGCTACACCTTC
TRBV7-9	TRBJ1-3	NA	NA	CASTRSGGGNSNTIYF	TGTGCCAGCACCCGATCCGGGGGAGGCAATTCAAACACCATATATTTT
TRBV7-9	TRBJ2-3	NA	many	CASSPAGFTDTQYF	TGTGCCAGCAGCCCCGCAGGGTTCACAGATACGCAGTATTTT
TRBV5-1	TRBJ2-3	TRBD1	few	CASSFGTGGSIGTDTQYF	TGCGCCAGCAGCTTTGGGACAGGGGGCTCTATAGGCACAGATACGCAGTATTTT
TRBV25-1	TRBJ1-1	NA	NA	CASSEFGGRESVAFF	TGTGCCAGCAGTGAATTCGGCGGCAGGGAGAGTGTAGCTTTCTTT
TRBV29-1	TRBJ1-1	NA	NA	CSARWGSLGEAEAFF	TGCAGCGCCCGTTGGGGGAGCTTGGGGGAGGCTGAAGCTTTCTTT
TRBV13	TRBJ2-7	NA	many	CASSKMGSATYEQYF	TGTGCCAGCAGCAAAATGGGGTCGGCTACCTACGAGCAGTACTTC
TRBV6-1	TRBJ2-1	NA	NA	CASRSTVDRYNEQFF	TGTGCCAGCCGCTCGACTGTGGACAGATACAATGAGCAGTTCTTC
TRBV20-1	TRBJ2-5	TRBD2	NA	CSARDLRGRPQETQYF	TGCAGTGCTAGAGATCTTCGCGGGAGGCCTCAAGAGACCCAGTACTTC
TRBV18	TRBJ2-7	NA	many	CASSTDFSYEQYF	TGTGCCAGCTCCACGGACTTCTCCTACGAGCAGTACTTC
TRBV3-1	TRBJ2-1	NA	NA	CASGFAYNEQFF	TGTGCCAGCGGGTTTGCTTACAATGAGCAGTTCTTC
TRBV28	TRBJ2-7	NA	many	CATFGGTFFYEQYF	TGTGCCACGTTCGGAGGGACATTTTTTTACGAGCAGTACTTC
TRBV13	TRBJ2-7	TRBD1	many	CASSSRTGRAYEQYF	TGTGCCAGCAGCTCCCGGACAGGGAGAGCCTACGAGCAGTACTTC